This T cell receptor beta chain was found in a study of OX40 agonist ivuxolimab in advanced cancers. Whole-study context: Patients undergoing dose escalation presented with hepatocellular carcinoma, melanoma, renal cell or head and neck cancer. Of the patients, three showed partial responses, one with hepatocellular carcinoma and two with cutaneous melanoma. Findings of the study overall: Relative to CD4+ cells, CD8+ T cells on average had more expanded clones.

Sequenced by immunoSEQ multiplex PCR; TCRdb stores in-frame clones only, minus some. The sample comprises over 95,000 clones, approximately 95% of which are singletons, and 2% rests with the top ten. V dropped 5 bases and J dropped 4; count of bases not matched to a gene: 8. This CDR3 comprises 16 residues. Germline values: CDR1 MNHEY, CDR2 SMNVEV (reference sequence). Details on this clone: What it recognizes is unknown.

The chain employs TRBV27 and TRBJ2-3; TRBD1 agrees at 11 bases. The specimen was CD4+ or CD8+ T cells sorted from blood, collected in a trial of the OX40 agonist ivuxolimab. The receptor was derived from an adult with an advanced solid tumor such as melanoma, head and neck, liver or kidney cancer. The CDR3 spells CASSPRDRGFADTQYF. The DNA for the CDR3 is TGTGCCAGCAGTCCCCGGGACAGGGGGTTCGCAGATACGCAGTATTTT.